This T cell receptor (beta chain) was recovered during a study of blood T cell repertoires in COVID-19. The overall study: COVID-19 samples collected from the United States, Italy and Spain covered acute and convalescent phases. T cells, B-cell-depleted T cells, or PBMCs supplied cDNA or gDNA.

As processed by the authors: Estimated nucleated cell counts came from reference gene primer amplification. The method was immunoSEQ multiplex PCR; TCRdb's version includes in-frame clones alone and lacks a portion of them. That table furnishes V, J and clone size, whereas the DNA furnished D and trimming. The sample lists 130,000 or so clones, more than 70% seen once, with around 4% in the top ten. V gave up 8 bases and J gave up 2 bases, with 17 bases separating them. CDR1 SEHNR and CDR2 FQNEAQ come from the germline V gene (reference sequence). The CDR3 contains 15 residues. The chain recombines TRBV7-9 with TRBJ2-3; maybe TRBD1 (6 bases). This clonotype was sampled from a man aged 55 to 70 with acute or convalescent COVID-19. The source material was peripheral blood. The CDR3, as DNA: TGTGCCAGCGGACCCAGAACAGGGTTCACAGATACGCAGTATTTT. It encodes CASGPRTGFTDTQYF.